A single sample is the source of the 15 T cell receptor beta chains below, sequenced in a study of identical twins. TCRdb analysed the 5' RACE reads with MiXCR anew, one entry per CDR3 protein. Among roughly 260,000 distinct CDR3 sequences listed, approximately 8% were seen once. The data also belong to a second study, concerning yellow fever vaccine responses in identical twins.

The specimen sequenced was CD8+ T cells sorted from blood. The receptors here all came from a woman aged 18-29 years in good health.

This clonotype was detected ten times or more. This rearrangement joins TRBV4-1 to TRBJ1-1, with TRBD1 matching over 8 bases. This CDR3 has 15 amino acids. The junction had 7 bases not matched to a gene; V was cut back by 2 bases and J by 5 bases. Germline V gene sequence: CDR1 MGHRA, CDR2 YSYEKL. CDR3 amino acids: CASSQKTGAITEAFF. DNA of the CDR3: TGCGCCAGCAGCCAAAAGACAGGGGCGATTACTGAAGCTTTCTTT.

This chain uses TRBV7-3 with TRBJ1-2, with D perhaps matching TRBD1 (6 bases). Looked up from germline, CDR1 is SGHTA and CDR2 is FQGTGA. V was trimmed by 5 bases and J by 4 bases, leaving 17 bases between them. The length of the CDR3 is 15 residues. DNA for the CDR3: TGTGCCAGCAGCCCGCAAGCCGGGGGCGGCTATGGCTACACCTTC. It specifies CASSPQAGGGYGYTF.

The table lists this clonotype with a few counts. The V and J genes are TRBV6-5 and TRBJ2-3; D tentatively fits TRBD1 or TRBD2 (5 bases each). This CDR3 spans 15 amino acids. Germline lookup yields CDR1 MNHEY and CDR2 SVGAGI. Trimming cost V 0 bases and J 1 base, with 8 bases left between them. This chain's CDR3 is CASSYSMGGTDTQYF. In DNA, the CDR3 is TGTGCCAGCAGTTACTCGATGGGGGGCACAGATACGCAGTATTTT.

This clonotype was seen ten or more times. For the CDR3, the DNA is TGTGCCAGCAGTTACCCTGGGGGTAAGGATGAGCAGTTCTTC. Translating gives CASSYPGGKDEQFF. This sequence joins TRBV12-3 or TRBV12-4 and TRBJ2-1; TRBD1 or TRBD2 may be the D gene (5 bases each). Trimming stripped 4 bases from V and 8 bases from J, with 15 bases between. The CDR3 is 14 residues long.

The chain recombines TRBV7-9 with TRBJ2-7, with D unclear. Trimming removed 7 bases at V and 3 bases at J, with 19 bases between. The CDR3 sequence is 15 residues long. Germline CDR1 reads SEHNR; CDR2 reads FQNEAQ (reference sequence). CDR3 sequence (DNA): TGTGCCAGCATAATTCAGGTCCCCGCCGGCTACGAGCAGTACTTC. Its protein is CASIIQVPAGYEQYF.

This clonotype was recorded many times. V usage is TRBV20-1 and J usage is TRBJ2-2; 7 nucleotides agree with TRBD2. This CDR3 is 19 amino acids long. Germline CDR1 and CDR2: DFQATT and SNEGSKA (reference sequence). V lost 5 bases, J lost 4 bases, and 22 bases stayed unmatched. CDR3 in DNA: TGCAGTGCTTTCATACCCTACTGGTGGGGGAGGGCCGCCACCGGGGAGCTGTTTTTT. Residues: CSAFIPYWWGRAATGELFF.

This clonotype was counted between two and nine times. J is TRBJ1-2 and V is TRBV7-8, with D unresolved. Germline-derived CDR1 and CDR2 are SGHVS and FQNEAQ. The length of the CDR3 is 15 residues. The V and J ends lost 5 bases and 0 bases respectively, with 13 bases between them. CDR3 sequence (DNA): TGTGCCAGCAGCCCCAGTCCCAGCTCTAACTATGGCTACACCTTC. This translates into CASSPSPSSNYGYTF.

The chain employs TRBV27 and TRBJ1-2; TRBD1 matches at 8 bases. CDR1 is MNHEY and CDR2 is SMNVEV in the germline V gene (reference sequence). With 4 bases clipped from V and 5 bases from J, the junction kept 12 bases outside the gene matches. CDR3 size: 16 residues. As DNA, the CDR3 is TGTGCCAGCAGTTCCTGGACAGGGACGGGGCCGTATGGCTACACCTTC. Protein: CASSSWTGTGPYGYTF.

The chain carries TRBV5-1 and TRBJ2-1; D remains ambiguous. The CDR3 extends over 14 amino acids. V lost 0 bases, J lost 2 bases, and 6 bases lay in between. Germline lookup yields CDR1 SGHRS and CDR2 YFSETQ. The CDR3 DNA reads TGCGCCAGCAGCTTGGACAGTGCCTACAATGAGCAGTTCTTC. Translation: CASSLDSAYNEQFF.

In this sample, this clonotype turned up a few times. This chain links TRBV7-9 with TRBJ1-2; D is undetermined. Deletions cut 5 bases from V and 2 bases from J, with 12 bases between. There are 14 residues in the CDR3. Germline loops: CDR1 SEHNR, CDR2 FQNEAQ (reference sequence). CDR3 DNA sequence: TGTGCCAGCAGCCCCTCAGAGTCCAACTATGGCTACACCTTC. It is translated as CASSPSESNYGYTF.

This clonotype turned up a few times. V gene TRBV28 combines with J gene TRBJ2-3; D might be TRBD1 (8 bases). Germline loops: CDR1 MDHEN, CDR2 SYDVKM. The CDR3 covers 18 residues. V lost 5 bases and J 4 bases, leaving 25 bases between the germline ends. This CDR3 is CASSTSYADREGADTQYF. CDR3 DNA sequence: TGTGCCAGCAGTACTTCCTACGCGGACAGGGAGGGTGCAGATACGCAGTATTTT. Filled out from reference TRBV28 and TRBJ2-3, the complete variable domain reads DVKVTQSSRYLVKRTGEKVFLECVQDMDHENMFWYRQDPGLGLRLIYFSYDVKMKEKGDIPEGYSVSREKKERFSLILESASTNQTSMYLCASSTSYADREGADTQYFGPGTRLTVL.

This clonotype was recorded at least ten times. The V call is TRBV9, the J call TRBJ1-3, with D hard to call. The CDR3 contains 13 residues. CDR1 is SGDLS, CDR2 YYNGEE, per germline. Trimming took 0 bases from V and 1 from J, leaving 2 bases between them. The chain's CDR3 is CASSVGSGNTIYF. CDR3 coding DNA: TGTGCCAGCAGCGTAGGGTCTGGAAACACCATATATTTT.

V is TRBV4-1 and J is TRBJ2-1, with D possibly matching TRBD2 (6 bases). Germline V CDR1 and CDR2: MGHRA, YSYEKL. This CDR3 is 16 amino acids long. V was pared by 0 bases and J by 1 base, with 10 bases between. The CDR3 loop reads CASSQERGGSYNEQFF. Written as DNA, the CDR3 is TGCGCCAGCAGCCAAGAAAGGGGAGGTTCCTACAATGAGCAGTTCTTC.

The rearrangement links TRBV7-9 to TRBJ2-1, with 11 bases that match TRBD2. V dropped 8 bases and J dropped 8; count of bases not matched to a gene: 17. The CDR3 totals 17 residues. Germline V gives CDR1 SEHNR, CDR2 FQNEAQ (reference sequence). The CDR3 is CASAGLAGGGSVDEQFF. The CDR3 nucleotides are TGTGCCAGCGCGGGTCTAGCGGGAGGCGGGAGTGTGGATGAGCAGTTCTTC.

This clonotype was seen a handful of times. The rearrangement joins TRBV7-3 to TRBJ2-3; TRBD2 agrees at 12 bases. Germline lookup yields CDR1 SGHTA and CDR2 FQGTGA. Losses at the gene ends were 5 bases for V and 4 bases for J; bases not matched to a gene: 4. The CDR3 is made up of 15 amino acids. CDR3 nucleotides: TGTGCCAGCAGCGCGACTAGCGGGAGTGCAGATACGCAGTATTTT. Its protein is CASSATSGSADTQYF.